The T cell receptor beta chain described here comes from a study of T cell changes during pregnancy in multiple sclerosis. Sequencing was performed with immunoSEQ multiplex PCR; in TCRdb, only in-frame clones are kept and a portion is missing. The sample has 70,000 to 95,000 clones; 94% are singletons. The CDR3 has 15 amino acids. V was cut by 6 bases and J by 0 bases, with 12 bases left in between. Germline CDR1 is SNHLY and CDR2 is FYNNEI. The chain employs TRBV2 and TRBJ1-3; D remains unclear. Sequencing used peripheral blood, obtained in the third trimester of pregnancy. The sequence came from a female donor with multiple sclerosis, enrolled in a pregnancy study. CDR3 protein: CASSRQVISGNTIYF. DNA for the CDR3: TGTGCCAGCAGCCGGCAGGTGATCTCTGGAAACACCATATATTTT.